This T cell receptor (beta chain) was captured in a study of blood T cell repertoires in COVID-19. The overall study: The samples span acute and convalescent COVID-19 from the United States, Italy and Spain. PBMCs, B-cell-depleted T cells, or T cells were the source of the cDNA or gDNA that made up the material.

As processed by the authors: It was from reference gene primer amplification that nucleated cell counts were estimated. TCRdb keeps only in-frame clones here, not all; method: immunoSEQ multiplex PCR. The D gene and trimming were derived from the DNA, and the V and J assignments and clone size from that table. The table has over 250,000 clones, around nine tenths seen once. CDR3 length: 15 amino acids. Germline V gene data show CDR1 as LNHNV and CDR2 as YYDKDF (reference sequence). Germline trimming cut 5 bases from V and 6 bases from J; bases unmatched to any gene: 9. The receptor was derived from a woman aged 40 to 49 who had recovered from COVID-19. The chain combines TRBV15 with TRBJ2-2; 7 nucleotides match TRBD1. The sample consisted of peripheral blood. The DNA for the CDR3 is TGTGCCACCAGCCGGGGACAGCGTAAATCCGGGGAGCTGTTTTTT. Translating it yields CATSRGQRKSGELFF.